This T cell receptor beta chain originates from a study of metastatic and nonmetastatic thyroid tumors. Whole-study context: Across blood and tumor or nodule tissue, repertoires from malignant and benign thyroid patients were compared with one another.

Among the patients, none had received any treatment before thyroid surgery. As originally analysed: Using the CDR3 differences seen across clinicopathological groups, the authors built a distant-metastasis classifier for papillary thyroid cancer, which was meant to discriminate distant-metastatic patients. TCRdb re-called clones via MiXCR from the PCR reads. The V and J calls and clone size are TCRdb's, not the authors'. This table has about 59,000 clones, roughly 15% appearing once. Germline V CDR1 and CDR2: LGHNA, YSLEER. The CDR3 runs to 17 residues. V lost 5 bases, J lost 0 bases, and 8 bases stayed unmatched. This clone came up many times.

This chain joins TRBV4-3 and TRBJ2-3; the match to TRBD1 covers 10 bases. This sequence originates from a male donor with papillary thyroid cancer or a benign thyroid nodule (not recorded which). Some clones in this sample may be carry-over from other donors' samples. The sequenced material came from blood. The CDR3 DNA is TGCGCCAGCAGCAGCACCGGGACAGGGGCTAGCACAGATACGCAGTATTTT. Residues: CASSSTGTGASTDTQYF.